This TCR beta chain is drawn from a study of blood T cell repertoires in COVID-19. Study-wide context: Donors in the United States, Italy and Spain gave samples during acute or convalescent COVID-19. The cDNA or gDNA used as material had been derived from T cells, B-cell-depleted T cells, or PBMCs.

As handled by the study authors: For nucleated cells, counts were estimated from reference gene primer amplification. Generated by immunoSEQ multiplex PCR, the TCRdb table keeps only in-frame clones and is missing some. That table furnishes V, J and clone size, whereas the DNA furnished D and trimming. Of roughly 300,000 clones listed, approximately 90% are singletons. V dropped 6 bases and J dropped 1; count of bases not matched to a gene: 8. Germline V gene data show CDR1 as SGHTA and CDR2 as FQGNSA. The CDR3 loop spans 16 amino acids. Donors in Cohort 3 who had recovered were those with two negative PCRs, healthcare professional clearance, or resolution of their symptoms. This clone was observed a single time.

The gene calls are TRBV7-2 and TRBJ2-2; TRBD2 aligns across 7 bases. Sequencing was performed on PBMCs or T cells enriched from blood (not recorded which). This clonotype originated in a woman aged 18-29 years who had recovered from COVID-19. The CDR3: CASRQRAGQNTGELFF. Written as DNA, the CDR3 is TGTGCCAGCAGACAGCGAGCGGGGCAGAACACCGGGGAGCTGTTTTTT.